Listed here are 2 T cell receptor beta chains from one sample, sequenced in a study of T-cell memory formation after mild COVID-19. TCRdb re-derived calls from the 5' RACE reads in MiXCR, one entry per CDR3 protein. The sample consists of more than 450,000 distinct CDR3 sequences, roughly 18% of them appearing once. Sequences were obtained from PBMCs or a T cell subset sorted from them (not recorded which). The receptors derive from an adult woman who had mild COVID-19 (a few samples of this study predate the infection). Cell type and time point are not known.

The chain joins TRBV6-1 to TRBJ1-1; 12 nucleotides agree with TRBD1. Germline values: CDR1 MNHNS, CDR2 SASEGT. The V gene end was trimmed by 4 bases and the J gene end by 3 bases; junction bases not matched to a gene: 3. The length of the CDR3 is 15 residues. The CDR3 here is CASSAGTGGDTEAFF. Here the CDR3 DNA reads TGTGCCAGCAGTGCAGGGACAGGGGGCGACACTGAAGCTTTCTTT.

Only a few counts were recorded for this clonotype. V gene TRBV2 combines with J gene TRBJ1-1; TRBD1 aligns across 7 bases. Trimming cost V 10 bases and J 7 bases; bases outside gene matches: 15. CDR3 length: 14 residues. CDR1 and CDR2 from the germline V gene are SNHLY and FYNNEI. DNA of the CDR3: TGTGCCACCACGATGGGGGGGCGGACAGGTGAAGCTTTCTTT. It yields the protein CATTMGGRTGEAFF.